These 27 T cell receptor beta chains originate from one sample sequenced in a study of cytomegalovirus exposure and HLA in healthy donors (dated by TCRdb to about 2017). The library was prepared using the immunoSEQ multiplex PCR assay. For the multiplex PCR, a mixture combining 60 forward primers for TCR Vbeta segments and 13 reverse primers for TCR Jbeta segments was used. The table was pulled from immuneACCESS by TCRdb, which kept in-frame rearrangements only. Such tables lose some clones; where checked, under half of the loss comes from unresolved V genes, and the rest has no known cause. Within this sample are over 150,000 clones, with around 68% of them counted one time only. The top ten clonotypes cover approximately 1.5% of the sample. Sequenced input: PBMCs. Every receptor here comes from a man aged 50-60 years in good health and CMV-seronegative.

This clone was recorded a few times. The genes are TRBV7-2 and TRBJ2-4; D possibly corresponds to TRBD1 (6 bases). Germline V CDR1 and CDR2: SGHTA, FQGNSA. This CDR3 spans 17 amino acids. V was cut by 5 bases and J by 7 bases, with 24 bases left in between. CDR3 bases: TGTGCCAGCAGCCCAATACGGGTTCTGGGGGCTAGGAACATTCAGTACTTC. Translating it yields CASSPIRVLGARNIQYF.

The chain has TRBV21-1 and TRBJ1-4. TRBV21-1 is marked as a pseudogene. The CDR3 totals 18 residues. DNA for the CDR3: TGTGCCAGCAGCACCCCCCCCAGGGCTGATGTGGGAGGGTGGAAACTGTTTTTT. It translates to CASSTPPRADVGGWKLFF.

This chain connects TRBV28 to TRBJ2-1; 9 positions match TRBD2. V gave up 2 bases and J gave up 7 bases; unmatched junction bases: 6. The CDR3 extends over 15 amino acids. Germline loops: CDR1 MDHEN, CDR2 SYDVKM. Here the CDR3 DNA reads TGTGCCAGCAGTTTAAGCGGGGGGCCCGGAAATGAGCAGTTCTTC. Its translation is CASSLSGGPGNEQFF.

The chain employs TRBV18 and TRBJ2-7; D is perhaps TRBD1 (5 bases). V was clipped by 9 bases and J by 0 bases, with 12 bases between them. This CDR3 has 13 amino acids. In germline, CDR1 is KGHSH, CDR2 LQKENI. This CDR3 reads CARWRRGSYEQYF. In nucleotides, the CDR3 is TGTGCCAGGTGGAGAAGGGGCTCCTACGAGCAGTACTTC.

The chain uses TRBV29-1 and TRBJ1-2; D might be TRBD1 (6 bases). The V and J ends lost 0 bases and 2 bases respectively, with 13 bases between them. The CDR3 loop spans 15 amino acids. Per germline, CDR1 SQVTM and CDR2 ANQGSEA. This CDR3 reads CSVEDRGGTNYGYTF. CDR3 sequence (DNA): TGCAGCGTTGAAGATAGGGGGGGCACGAACTATGGCTACACCTTC.

This clone came up a few times. An end of the junction does not agree with germline; a read error may underlie this. The genes are TRBV7-9 and TRBJ1-5; D possibly corresponds to TRBD1 (6 bases). CDR1 is SEHNR and CDR2 is FQNEAQ in the germline V gene (reference sequence). The CDR3 has 15 amino acids. CDR3 coding DNA: TGTTCCAGCAGCCACACAACAGGGTACAATCAGCCCCAGCATTTT. This sequence encodes CSSSHTTGYNQPQHF. The complete variable domain, with remaining parts taken from reference TRBV7-9 and TRBJ1-5, reads DTGVSQNPRHKITKRGQNVTFRCDPISEHNRLYWYRQTLGQGPEFLTYFQNEAQLEKSRLLSDRFSAERPKGSFSTLEIQRTEQGDSAMYLCSSSHTTGYNQPQHFGDGTRLSIL.

This clone was counted between two and nine times. The CDR3 reads CASSWGQELANYGYTF. The CDR3 DNA follows: TGCGCCAGCAGCTGGGGACAGGAGTTAGCTAACTATGGCTACACCTTC. The chain combines TRBV5-1 with TRBJ1-2, with 8 bases fitting TRBD1. V was pared by 3 bases and J by 0 bases, with 7 bases of the junction left unmatched. CDR1 SGHRS and CDR2 YFSETQ come from the germline V gene. CDR3 length: 16 residues.

This clone was observed once. The chain carries TRBV4-1 and TRBJ2-2; TRBD2 matches 15 bases. The V gene's germline CDR1 is MGHRA and CDR2 YSYEKL. This CDR3 region has 17 residues. The J segment lost 8 bases and the V segment lost 0 bases, leaving 4 bases of the junction unmatched. The CDR3 loop reads CASSQEGTSGGRGELFF. CDR3 in DNA: TGCGCCAGCAGCCAAGAGGGGACTAGCGGGGGGCGGGGGGAGCTGTTTTTT.

CDR3 sequence (DNA): TGTGCCAGCAGCTTGCTGACAGTGGGGTGGGATACGCAGTATTTT. It specifies CASSLLTVGWDTQYF. The rearrangement links TRBV5-8 to TRBJ2-3; D is perhaps TRBD1 (5 bases). Germline CDR1 is SGHTS and CDR2 is YDEGEE. V was trimmed by 1 base and J by 6 bases, leaving 15 bases between them. This CDR3 contains 15 residues.

CDR3 region: CASIKEDYNYGYTF. The CDR3 coding sequence is TGTGCCAGCATAAAGGAGGATTACAACTATGGCTACACCTTC. J is TRBJ1-2 and V is TRBV2; D gene unclear. Germline assignment: CDR1 SNHLY and CDR2 FYNNEI. CDR3 length equals 14 residues. With 7 bases removed from V and 2 bases from J, the gap between germline ends came to 14 bases.

The chain is built from TRBV18 and TRBJ2-1; TRBD2 matches 7 bases. The germline CDR1 and CDR2 sequences are KGHSH and LQKENI. This CDR3 has 16 residues. The trim removed 3 bases at V and 9 bases at J, leaving 14 bases unmatched. The CDR3 protein is CASSPLKGREGSEQFF. The CDR3 DNA reads as TGTGCCAGCTCACCCCTTAAGGGGAGGGAAGGTAGTGAGCAGTTCTTC.

The V and J genes are TRBV18 and TRBJ1-1; 7 bases fit TRBD1. Trimming removed 3 bases from V and 5 bases from J; junction bases left unmatched: 9. Germline loops: CDR1 KGHSH, CDR2 LQKENI. The CDR3 sequence is 15 residues long. The chain's CDR3 is CASSPDRVRQTEAFF. CDR3 DNA: TGTGCCAGCTCACCCGACAGGGTACGGCAGACTGAAGCTTTCTTT. The whole variable domain, remainder taken from reference TRBV18 and TRBJ1-1, is NAGVMQNPRHLVRRRGQEARLRCSPMKGHSHVYWYRQLPEEGLKFMVYLQKENIIDESGMPKERFSAEFPKEGPSILRIQQVVRGDSAAYFCASSPDRVRQTEAFFGQGTRLTVV.

This chain connects TRBV18 to TRBJ1-5; perhaps TRBD1 as D (5 bases). Germline CDR1 is KGHSH and CDR2 is LQKENI. The CDR3 sequence is 15 residues long. V was cut by 5 bases and J by 1 base, with 12 bases left in between. The CDR3 is CASSTDQGSNQPQHF. As DNA, the CDR3 is TGTGCCAGCTCAACTGACCAGGGAAGCAATCAGCCCCAGCATTTT.

The V and J genes are TRBV7-9 and TRBJ2-3; a weak D match, TRBD2 (7 bases). Trimming took off 8 bases at V and 0 bases at J, with 18 bases between the two ends. This CDR3 region has 16 residues. In germline, CDR1 is SEHNR, CDR2 FQNEAQ (reference sequence). This CDR3 is CASRPRRGPSTDTQYF. CDR3 sequence (DNA): TGTGCCAGCCGCCCTAGGCGGGGGCCTAGCACAGATACGCAGTATTTT. The variable domain in full, with the rest retrieved from reference TRBV7-9 and TRBJ2-3, is DTGVSQNPRHKITKRGQNVTFRCDPISEHNRLYWYRQTLGQGPEFLTYFQNEAQLEKSRLLSDRFSAERPKGSFSTLEIQRTEQGDSAMYLCASRPRRGPSTDTQYFGPGTRLTVL.

The V gene is TRBV2, the J gene TRBJ1-4; D is uncertain. The CDR3 has 13 residues. Trimming took off 6 bases at V and 7 bases at J, with 12 bases between the two ends. CDR1 is SNHLY, CDR2 FYNNEI, per germline. In DNA, the CDR3 is TGTGCCAGCAGCCCACGGGAACTTGAAAAACTGTTTTTT. Protein: CASSPRELEKLFF.

The chain carries TRBV7-7 and TRBJ2-2; 10 bases match TRBD1. The V gene's germline CDR1 is SSHAT and CDR2 FNYEAQ (reference sequence). Trimming took 5 bases from V and 5 from J; bases not matched to a gene: 2. The CDR3 extends over 14 amino acids. The CDR3 region has the DNA TGTGCCAGCAGCCGGGGACAGGGGACCGGGGAGCTGTTTTTT. Protein: CASSRGQGTGELFF.

In its sample, this clone was seen a few times. Other DNA sequences in this sample translate to the same CDR3. V is TRBV5-1 and J is TRBJ1-4; tentative D call: TRBD1 (5 bases). Germline CDR1 SGHRS, CDR2 YFSETQ. V was shortened by 0 bases and J by 3 bases, with 6 bases between the two germline ends. The CDR3 runs to 14 residues. CDR3 sequence: CASSLGQPNEKLFF. The CDR3 coding sequence is TGCGCCAGCAGCTTGGGACAGCCTAATGAAAAACTGTTTTTT. Based on the CDR3 plus reference TRBV5-1 and TRBJ1-4, the full variable domain is KAGVTQTPRYLIKTRGQQVTLSCSPISGHRSVSWYQQTPGQGLQFLFEYFSETQRNKGNFPGRFSGRQFSNSRSEMNVSTLELGDSALYLCASSLGQPNEKLFFGSGTQLSVL.

This chain joins TRBV28 and TRBJ2-1; 9 bases are shared with TRBD1. The V and J ends lost 5 bases and 0 bases, in that order; junction bases with no gene match: 14. This CDR3 is built from 19 residues. CDR1 and CDR2 from the germline V gene are MDHEN and SYDVKM. The CDR3 region has the DNA TGTGCCAGCAGTGGGGGACAGGGAATAGGAATGAGCTCCTACAATGAGCAGTTCTTC. This translates into CASSGGQGIGMSSYNEQFF.

A few counts support this clone. J is TRBJ1-2 and V is TRBV10-3; maybe TRBD1 (5 bases). CDR3 length: 15 residues. Trimming removed 4 bases at V and 2 bases at J, with 14 bases between. Per germline, CDR1 ENHRY and CDR2 SYGVKD. Here the CDR3 reads CAISALSGGNYGYTF. The CDR3 nucleotides read TGTGCCATCAGTGCCCTAAGTGGGGGGAACTATGGCTACACCTTC.

This clone was picked up a small number of times. The J gene is TRBJ2-1, the V gene TRBV5-8, with D perhaps TRBD1 (6 bases). This CDR3 has 16 amino acids. Per the germline V gene, CDR1 is SGHTS and CDR2 is YDEGEE. V was shortened by 0 bases and J by 0 bases, with 10 bases between the two germline ends. CDR3 region: CASSLDWGPSYNEQFF. In DNA form, the CDR3 reads TGTGCCAGCAGCTTGGATTGGGGGCCCTCCTACAATGAGCAGTTCTTC.

The chain uses TRBV5-8 and TRBJ2-3, with 9 bases matching TRBD1. Germline V gene data show CDR1 as SGHTS and CDR2 as YDEGEE. Germline trimming cut 4 bases from V and 5 bases from J; bases unmatched to any gene: 5. The CDR3 consists of 14 residues. CDR3 nucleotide sequence: TGTGCCAGCAGCCCGGGACAGGGAATAGATACGCAGTATTTT. This sequence encodes CASSPGQGIDTQYF.

This chain uses TRBV10-2 with TRBJ1-5, with 11 bases that match TRBD1. Germline V gene lookup returns CDR1 WSHSY and CDR2 SAAADI. V trimming: 6 bases; J trimming: 1 base; junction bases outside the gene matches: 2. The CDR3 has 15 amino acids. CDR3 in DNA: TGCGCCAGCAGGGACAGGGGGCCGAGCAATCAGCCCCAGCATTTT. It translates to CASRDRGPSNQPQHF.

The CDR3 region is CASSQPTTGRDSPLHF. CDR3 bases: TGCGCCAGCAGCCAACCGACGACAGGTCGGGATTCACCCCTCCACTTT. This chain uses TRBV4-1 with TRBJ1-6, with D maybe TRBD1 (6 bases). V lost 2 bases and J 8 bases, leaving 16 bases between the germline ends. Germline V lookup: CDR1 MGHRA, CDR2 YSYEKL. CDR3 length: 16 amino acids.

The J gene is TRBJ2-5, the V gene TRBV6-5, with D perhaps matching TRBD1 (6 bases). The end of the DNA aligns better with TRBJ2-7, so the J call may be wrong. Germline V gives CDR1 MNHEY, CDR2 SVGAGI. This CDR3 has 14 residues. CDR3 region: CASRPDSRYSEQYF. CDR3 in DNA: TGTGCCAGCAGGCCGGACAGCCGATATAGCGAGCAGTACTTC.

The CDR3 region is CSAEQGNTGELFF. The CDR3 DNA reads TGCAGCGCCGAACAGGGTAACACCGGGGAGCTGTTTTTT. The chain carries TRBV29-1 and TRBJ2-2; weak D call: TRBD1 (6 bases). CDR3 length: 13 residues. CDR1 and CDR2 (germline): SQVTM, ANQGSEA. V was trimmed by 7 bases and J by 2 bases, leaving 11 bases between them.

This clone was recorded a few times. The V gene is TRBV28, the J gene TRBJ1-1; 7 nucleotides agree with TRBD1. CDR1 and CDR2 (germline): MDHEN, SYDVKM. Trimming at V came to 6 bases and at J to 5 bases, leaving 6 bases not matched to a gene. There are 13 residues in the CDR3. CDR3: CASRLDRVTEAFF. The CDR3 region has the DNA TGTGCCAGCAGGCTCGACAGGGTGACTGAAGCTTTCTTT.

This chain joins TRBV27 and TRBJ2-7; D perhaps matches TRBD1 (5 bases). CDR1 is MNHEY and CDR2 is SMNVEV in the germline V gene (reference sequence). V lost 3 bases to trimming and J lost 6 bases, with 12 bases between them. This CDR3 contains 13 residues. The CDR3 nucleotides are TGTGCCAGCAGTTTTTCTGATCAGGGCGAGCAGTACTTC. Translated, it gives CASSFSDQGEQYF.